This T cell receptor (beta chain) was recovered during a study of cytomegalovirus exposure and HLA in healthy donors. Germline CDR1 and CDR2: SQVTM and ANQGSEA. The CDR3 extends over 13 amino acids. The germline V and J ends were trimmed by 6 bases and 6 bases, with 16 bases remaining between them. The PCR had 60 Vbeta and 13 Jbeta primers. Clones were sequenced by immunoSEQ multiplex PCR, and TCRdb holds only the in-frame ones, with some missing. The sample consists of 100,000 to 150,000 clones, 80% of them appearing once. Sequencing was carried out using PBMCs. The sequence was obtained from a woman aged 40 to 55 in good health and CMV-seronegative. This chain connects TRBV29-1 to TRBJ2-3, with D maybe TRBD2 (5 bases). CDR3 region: CSVTSTGYDTQYF. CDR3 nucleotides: TGCAGCGTAACTAGTACCGGTTACGATACGCAGTATTTT.